Described below is a single T cell receptor (beta chain) sequence and its context. Time point given: patch test 1, 2 weeks after DPC sensitization. Treatment given: therapeutic diphenylcyclopropenone sensitization with weekly scalp DPC. It was unfractionated whole blood from which total RNA was extracted. The data stem from a study of human T cells and chemical hapten exposure. About the research overall: Patch tests put 0.01% DPC on the upper back, read at 6 days.

The ends were cut back, 3 bases at V and 0 bases at J, with 9 bases in the middle. The CDR3 contains 15 residues. Germline values: CDR1 MNHNS, CDR2 SASEGT. TCRdb itself ran the RACE reads through MiXCR, one entry per CDR3 protein. The sample consists of about 69,000 distinct CDR3 sequences, around a third of them appearing once. The sequencing here drew on whole blood, taken in connection with sensitization to the hapten diphenylcyclopropenone (DPC). The sequence derives from a man aged 40-49 years with alopecia areata. Some clones in this sample may be carry-over from other donors' samples. V usage is TRBV6-1 and J usage is TRBJ1-3; tentatively, D is TRBD1 (5 bases). CDR3 protein: CASSDPGHSGNTIYF. The DNA for the CDR3 is TGTGCCAGCAGTGACCCAGGGCACTCTGGAAACACCATATATTTT.